These 26 T cell receptor beta chains were all obtained from the same sample, sequenced in a study of vaccination and CD4 T cells after COVID-19. Time point denoted: late sampling 161 to 241 days after vaccination in a few convalescent patients. Treatment in this sample: roughly 11-day PBMC culture with coronavirus spike peptide pools or control peptides (ViraFEST assay). These receptors' antigens are unknown. Sequenced with the Oncomine TCR Beta short-read assay was DNA taken from cultured CD4+ T cells. TCRdb independently ran MiXCR on the PCR reads; one entry per CDR3 protein. The table records tens of thousands of distinct CDR3 sequences, roughly a third of them present only once. Sequencing was performed on CD4+ T cells from blood, cultured in vitro, taken about 7 months after SARS-CoV-2 vaccination. These receptors originate from a human donor who had recovered from COVID-19.

The chain is built from TRBV10-3 and TRBJ2-5; 8 nucleotides match TRBD2. Per the germline V gene, CDR1 is ENHRY and CDR2 is SYGVKD. Unmatched junction bases numbered 3, after V lost 4 bases and J lost 2 bases. The CDR3 runs to 14 residues. CDR3 nucleotides: TGTGCCATCAGTGTAACTAGCGGACAAGAGACCCAGTACTTC. This gives the protein CAISVTSGQETQYF.

The chain links TRBV6-1 to TRBJ2-2, with 13 bases aligning to TRBD2. With 4 bases clipped from V and 0 bases from J, the junction kept 5 bases outside the gene matches. CDR1 and CDR2 (germline): MNHNS, SASEGT. The CDR3 length is 18 residues. This CDR3 reads CASSARTSGSSNTGELFF. The CDR3 nucleotides are TGTGCCAGCAGTGCACGGACTAGCGGGAGTTCGAACACCGGGGAGCTGTTTTTT.

CDR3 bases: TGTGCCAGCAGTGAATTGCTCGGGGCGGGCGAGCAGTACTTC. Amino acids: CASSELLGAGEQYF. The J gene is TRBJ2-7, the V gene TRBV2; D tentatively fits TRBD1 or TRBD2 (5 bases each). CDR1 and CDR2 from the germline V gene are SNHLY and FYNNEI. The CDR3 length is 14 residues. V was trimmed by 2 bases and J by 6 bases, leaving 14 bases between them.

This clonotype was recorded only once. This sequence joins TRBV7-2 and TRBJ2-6; D gene uncertain. Germline CDR1 reads SGHTA; CDR2 reads FQGNSA. Trimming left V 6 bases short and J 0 bases short, with 9 bases between. This CDR3 is 15 amino acids long. The chain's CDR3 is CASSDRRSGANVLTF. The CDR3 DNA reads TGTGCCAGCAGTGACCGGCGCTCTGGGGCCAACGTCCTGACTTTC.

The chain is built from TRBV20-1 and TRBJ2-7; D may be TRBD1 (5 bases). The V gene's germline CDR1 is DFQATT and CDR2 SNEGSKA (reference sequence). Deletions cut 6 bases from V and 4 bases from J, with 19 bases between. The CDR3 runs to 14 residues. CDR3 loop: CSAPQGNLNYEQYF. In DNA, the CDR3 is TGCAGTGCCCCTCAGGGCAACCTCAATTACGAGCAGTACTTC.

This chain joins TRBV20-1 and TRBJ2-7, with TRBD2 matching 9 bases. CDR1 is DFQATT and CDR2 is SNEGSKA in the germline V gene (reference sequence). The CDR3 has 18 residues. V shed 4 bases and J 1 base; nucleotides not matched to a gene: 17. The CDR3 coding sequence is TGCAGTGCTACTTCACCGGGACTAGCAGGTCGGAGGTCCTACGAGCAGTACTTC. It specifies CSATSPGLAGRRSYEQYF.

The sample holds a few counts of this clonotype. The chain links TRBV6-1 to TRBJ2-2; D is uncertain. The V and J ends lost 10 bases and 0 bases respectively, with 9 bases between them. This CDR3 has 13 residues. CDR1 and CDR2 from the germline V gene are MNHNS and SASEGT. The chain's CDR3 is CATFTSNTGELFF. For the CDR3, the DNA is TGTGCCACTTTTACGTCGAACACCGGGGAGCTGTTTTTT.

A single count supports this clonotype. The conserved phenylalanine or tryptophan is not found at the CDR3 terminus, so this likely reflects a read error. DNA of the CDR3: TGTGCCAGCACCGAAGAGGTAGGGTACAACAATCAGCCCCAGCATTCT. It encodes CASTEEVGYNNQPQHS. This chain connects TRBV6-1 to TRBJ1-5; D not resolved. The CDR3 is 16 residues long. The V end was cut by 7 bases, the J end by 3 bases, with 19 bases between. Germline CDR1 reads MNHNS; CDR2 reads SASEGT.

This clonotype has more than one count but fewer than ten. This rearrangement joins TRBV12-3 or TRBV12-4 to TRBJ2-7; 11 nucleotides match TRBD2. The CDR3 has 14 residues. After removal of 0 bases from V and 7 bases from J, the junction contained 2 bases not matched to a gene. The CDR3 spells CASSLATSGVEQYF. Here the CDR3 DNA reads TGTGCCAGCAGTTTAGCGACTAGCGGGGTTGAGCAGTACTTC.

The J gene is TRBJ2-4, the V gene TRBV7-3, with 7 bases that match TRBD2. CDR1 SGHTA and CDR2 FQGTGA come from the germline V gene. V gave up 0 bases and J gave up 8 bases; unmatched junction bases: 4. The CDR3 is 14 residues long. The CDR3 region is CASSLTAGRDIQYF. The CDR3 nucleotides are TGTGCCAGCAGCTTAACTGCAGGGAGGGACATTCAGTACTTC.

The gene calls are TRBV10-3 and TRBJ2-7; D is undetermined. With 4 bases removed from V and 2 bases from J, the gap between germline ends came to 12 bases. The germline V gene has CDR1 ENHRY and CDR2 SYGVKD. This CDR3 comprises 14 residues. CDR3: CAISGARDTYEQYF. The DNA for the CDR3 is TGTGCCATCAGTGGGGCGAGAGATACCTACGAGCAGTACTTC.

This clonotype was detected only a few times. This chain joins TRBV5-8 and TRBJ1-5; perhaps TRBD1 as D (6 bases). Germline loops: CDR1 SGHTS, CDR2 YDEGEE. This CDR3 is 16 amino acids long. Trimming took off 2 bases at V and 6 bases at J, with 18 bases between the two ends. The CDR3: CASSLLQQGWGQPQHF. CDR3 nucleotide sequence: TGTGCCAGCAGCTTACTACAACAGGGTTGGGGTCAGCCCCAGCATTTT.

This chain links TRBV11-2 with TRBJ2-7; 11 positions agree with TRBD1. Germline loops: CDR1 SGHAT, CDR2 FQNNGV. This CDR3 contains 16 residues. The junction had 9 bases not matched to a gene; V was cut back by 4 bases and J by 4 bases. As DNA, the CDR3 is TGTGCCAGCAGCTCCCGGGACAGGGGGTTTTTATACGAGCAGTACTTC. Amino acid sequence: CASSSRDRGFLYEQYF.

This clonotype was seen a few times. V and J are TRBV2 and TRBJ1-5; no clear D. This CDR3 spans 14 amino acids. Germline CDR1 reads SNHLY; CDR2 reads FYNNEI. Trimming left V 4 bases short and J 0 bases short, with 7 bases between. DNA for the CDR3: TGTGCCAGCAGTGGGGGAAATAGCAATCAGCCCCAGCATTTT. The encoded protein is CASSGGNSNQPQHF.

This chain connects TRBV6-5 to TRBJ2-5, with D perhaps matching TRBD1 (5 bases). Trimming left V 2 bases short and J 1 base short, with 11 bases between. CDR1 MNHEY and CDR2 SVGAGI come from the germline V gene. The CDR3 extends over 15 amino acids. For the CDR3, the DNA is TGTGCCAGCAGTTACGCATCAGGGTTCCAAGAGACCCAGTACTTC. Amino acids: CASSYASGFQETQYF.

The chain employs TRBV27 and TRBJ1-2, with 7 positions matching TRBD1. The CDR3 extends over 16 amino acids. V gave up 3 bases and J gave up 12 bases; unmatched junction bases: 19. Germline lookup yields CDR1 MNHEY and CDR2 SMNVEV (reference sequence). CDR3 nucleotide sequence: TGTGCCAGCAGTTTTGGGACAGCTCGGGCCTTATGGGGCCACACCTTC. Protein sequence: CASSFGTARALWGHTF.

The rearrangement links TRBV20-1 to TRBJ2-7; no definite D call. The CDR3 is made up of 11 amino acids. In germline, CDR1 is DFQATT, CDR2 SNEGSKA (reference sequence). The V end lost 3 bases, the J end lost 2 bases, and 5 bases lay between the germline ends. The CDR3 nucleotides are TGCAGTGCTAGTCGGACCTACGAGCAGTACTTC. This translates into CSASRTYEQYF.

In this sample, this clonotype turned up a few times. The chain is built from TRBV11-2 and TRBJ2-7; no reliable D call. The CDR3 consists of 19 residues. V dropped 5 bases and J dropped 0 bases, with 26 bases sitting between them. Germline V CDR1 and CDR2: SGHAT, FQNNGV. CDR3 nucleotides: TGTGCCAGCAGCCGGTTTAGATTGGCCTCTAGGGTGGGCTCCTACGAGCAGTACTTC. Its translation: CASSRFRLASRVGSYEQYF.

The genes are TRBV5-4 and TRBJ2-1; 11 nucleotides align to TRBD2. Losses at the gene ends were 4 bases for V and 2 bases for J; bases not matched to a gene: 17. Germline values: CDR1 SGHNT, CDR2 YYREEE (reference sequence). This CDR3 region has 20 residues. In DNA, the CDR3 is TGTGCCAGCAGCCCACCCCCGGGGACTAGCGGAACCAAGACCTACAATGAGCAGTTCTTC. This gives the protein CASSPPPGTSGTKTYNEQFF.

V is TRBV4-2 and J is TRBJ1-2; unclear D gene. The CDR3 runs 17 residues. CDR1 LGHNA and CDR2 YNFKEQ come from the germline V gene. The V end was cut by 0 bases, the J end by 0 bases, with 14 bases between. The CDR3 DNA follows: TGTGCCAGCAGCCAAGATCTGACCCGGAGAACTAACTATGGCTACACCTTC. Its translation is CASSQDLTRRTNYGYTF.

This clonotype is labeled medium-sized. The chain links TRBV20-1 to TRBJ1-6; D unresolved. Germline CDR1 and CDR2: DFQATT and SNEGSKA (reference sequence). The CDR3 consists of 17 residues. Deletions cut 2 bases from V and 0 bases from J, with 14 bases between. CDR3 sequence: CSARPSIASSYNSPLHF. The CDR3 region has the DNA TGCAGTGCTAGACCATCGATTGCCAGCTCCTATAATTCACCCCTCCACTTT.

In DNA, the CDR3 is TGTGCCAGCAGTTTATTGGGTAGCGGGAAAGGGGGCGAGCAGTACTTC. This encodes CASSLLGSGKGGEQYF. This chain connects TRBV28 to TRBJ2-7; the match to TRBD2 covers 8 bases. There are 16 residues in the CDR3. V gave up 1 base and J gave up 6 bases; unmatched junction bases: 11. CDR1 is MDHEN, CDR2 SYDVKM, per germline.

This rearrangement joins TRBV6-2 or TRBV6-3 to TRBJ2-7, with TRBD2 matching over 11 bases. There are 15 residues in the CDR3. CDR1 is MNHEY, CDR2 SVGEGT, per germline. V dropped 2 bases and J dropped 3; count of bases not matched to a gene: 3. DNA for the CDR3: TGTGCCAGCAGTTACAGGCTAGCGGGAGGCTACGAGCAGTACTTC. It specifies CASSYRLAGGYEQYF.

The chain couples TRBV28 to TRBJ1-5, with D tentatively TRBD1 (6 bases). Trimming removed 6 bases from V and 3 bases from J, with 12 bases in between. Germline CDR1 is MDHEN and CDR2 is SYDVKM. The CDR3 is 14 residues long. The CDR3 bases are TGTGCCAGCAGGAGAGGGGGGAACAATCAGCCCCAGCATTTT. This sequence encodes CASRRGGNNQPQHF.

The chain combines TRBV7-3 with TRBJ2-2; 8 bases map to TRBD1. This CDR3 has 16 residues. Trimming removed 5 bases from V and 7 bases from J; junction bases left unmatched: 12. Germline V gives CDR1 SGHTA, CDR2 FQGTGA. The CDR3 here is CASSPRAGGLNGELFF. The CDR3 nucleotides are TGTGCCAGCAGCCCCCGGGCAGGGGGCCTTAACGGGGAGCTGTTTTTT.

This clonotype turned up a few times. V gene TRBV7-9 combines with J gene TRBJ2-7; D is possibly TRBD1 or TRBD2 (5 bases each). Trimming cost V 1 base and J 2 bases, with 6 bases left between them. CDR1 and CDR2 (germline): SEHNR, FQNEAQ (reference sequence). The length of the CDR3 is 13 residues. The CDR3 is CASSLGGTYEQYF. The DNA for the CDR3 is TGTGCCAGCAGCTTAGGGGGGACCTACGAGCAGTACTTC. Supplemented by reference TRBV7-9 and TRBJ2-7, the full variable domain reads DTGVSQNPRHKITKRGQNVTFRCDPISEHNRLYWYRQTLGQGPEFLTYFQNEAQLEKSRLLSDRFSAERPKGSFSTLEIQRTEQGDSAMYLCASSLGGTYEQYFGPGTRLTVT.